The rows below give T cell receptor beta chains drawn from one sample of a study of T cell repertoires in cytomegalovirus infection. Their antigens are not known. TCRdb independently ran MiXCR on the reads; one entry per CDR3 protein. This sample has about 60,000 distinct CDR3 sequences, with 20% found just once. The specimen comprised CD8+ T cells from cultured PBMCs, sampled from culture after CMV antigen stimulation. These receptors came from a human donor in good health (CMV status not recorded). Some clones in this sample may be carry-over from other donors' samples. Each CDR3 is given with its conserved first and last residue. D genes are given only for firm matches. The size field is filled for only some rows; it gives once, few, many or a size class.

j_call,v_call,d_call,clone_size,cdr3_aa,cdr3_nt
TRBJ1-2,TRBV19,TRBD1,few,CASGTQGINYGYTF,TGTGCCAGTGGGACACAGGGGATCAACTATGGCTACACCTTC
TRBJ2-7,TRBV6-1,TRBD1,few,CASSIIGQGSSYEQYF,TGTGCCAGCAGCATTATCGGACAGGGGAGCTCCTACGAGCAGTACTTC
TRBJ2-1,TRBV6-4,-,-,CASSDRGGGRFHEQFF,TGTGCCAGCAGTGATCGAGGGGGGGGCCGTTTCCATGAGCAGTTCTTC
TRBJ2-1,TRBV6-2/TRBV6-3,-,few,CASKKGVTGLMNEQFF,TGTGCCAGCAAAAAGGGTGTTACAGGGCTCATGAATGAGCAGTTCTTC
TRBJ2-2,TRBV7-9,TRBD2,-,CASTPGGGTNTGELFF,TGTGCCAGCACCCCAGGCGGGGGAACTAACACCGGGGAGCTGTTTTTT
TRBJ1-5,TRBV6-2/TRBV6-3,-,few,CASRNTDSSNQPQHF,TGTGCCAGCAGGAATACCGACAGTAGCAATCAGCCCCAGCATTTT
TRBJ2-2,TRBV2,-,few,CASSEGAVAPGELFF,TGTGCCAGCAGTGAAGGGGCAGTTGCGCCCGGGGAGCTGTTTTTT
TRBJ2-7,TRBV6-8,-,-,CASSLDSPYEQYF,TGTGCCAGCAGTCTGGACAGCCCCTACGAGCAGTACTTC
TRBJ1-1,TRBV7-9,-,few,CASSLNRDPPENTEAFF,TGTGCCAGCAGCTTAAACAGGGACCCCCCGGAGAACACTGAAGCTTTCTTT
TRBJ2-2,TRBV10-3,-,few,CAIPSDGELFF,TGTGCCATCCCAAGTGACGGGGAGCTGTTTTTT
TRBJ2-3,TRBV20-1,TRBD2,-,CSALAGGPNTQYF,TGCAGTGCACTAGCGGGGGGGCCTAATACGCAGTATTTT
TRBJ2-7,TRBV4-3,TRBD2,few,CASSDRGGRDEQYF,TGCGCCAGCAGCGATCGGGGGGGGCGCGACGAGCAGTACTTC
TRBJ2-3,TRBV12-3/TRBV12-4,-,few,CASSSPITQYF,TGTGCCAGCAGTTCCCCGATTACACAGTATTTT
TRBJ2-2,TRBV7-2,-,few,CASSPLGTGELFF,TGTGCCAGCAGCCCCCTTGGCACCGGGGAGCTGTTTTTT
TRBJ2-1,TRBV7-8,TRBD1,few,CASSRGQVGNNEQFF,TGTGCCAGCAGCCGAGGACAGGTAGGCAACAATGAGCAGTTCTTC
TRBJ1-6,TRBV9,-,few,CASSVGALLPPLHF,TGTGCCAGCAGCGTAGGGGCCCTTTTACCGCCCCTCCACTTT
TRBJ2-5,TRBV18,-,few,CASSDDRQETQYF,TGTGCCAGCTCAGACGACCGGCAAGAGACCCAGTACTTC
TRBJ1-5,TRBV10-3,-,few,CAISEAGNQPQHF,TGTGCCATCAGTGAGGCAGGGAATCAGCCCCAGCATTTT
TRBJ2-7,TRBV28,-,-,CASSFKGFYEQYF,TGTGCCAGCAGTTTCAAGGGGTTCTACGAGCAGTACTTC
TRBJ2-7,TRBV7-2,TRBD2,-,CASSLARRGFSYEQYF,TGTGCCAGCAGCTTAGCACGGCGGGGGTTCTCCTACGAGCAGTACTTC
TRBJ1-2,TRBV12-3/TRBV12-4,-,-,CASERLNYGYTF,TGTGCCAGTGAGAGACTGAACTATGGCTACACCTTC
TRBJ2-3,TRBV7-2,-,-,CASSLGASSTDTQYF,TGTGCCAGCAGCTTAGGGGCTTCTAGCACAGATACGCAGTATTTT
TRBJ2-7,TRBV7-2,-,few,CASSLINGEQYF,TGTGCCAGCAGCTTAATCAACGGCGAGCAGTACTTC
TRBJ2-3,TRBV7-9,-,-,CASSLPRGEGTDTQYF,TGTGCCAGCAGCTTACCTCGTGGGGAGGGCACAGATACGCAGTATTTT
TRBJ1-5,TRBV7-9,-,-,CASSPLYSNQPQHF,TGTGCCAGCAGCCCTCTCTATAGCAATCAGCCCCAGCATTTT
TRBJ1-2,TRBV29-1,-,few,CSASDRDYGYTF,TGCAGCGCCTCCGACAGAGACTATGGCTACACCTTC
TRBJ1-4,TRBV27,-,-,CASSPRRGPYEKLFF,TGTGCCAGCAGTCCCCGGAGAGGGCCCTACGAAAAACTGTTTTTT
TRBJ1-1,TRBV7-3,-,-,CASSLTGRGGAFF,TGTGCCAGCAGCCTAACGGGGAGAGGGGGAGCTTTCTTT
TRBJ1-1,TRBV7-8,TRBD1,-,CASSTRTGGYTEAFF,TGTGCCAGCAGCACCCGGACAGGGGGCTATACTGAAGCTTTCTTT
TRBJ1-1,TRBV12-5,TRBD1,few,CASVSDRGLNTEAFF,TGTGCTAGTGTTTCGGACAGGGGTTTGAACACTGAAGCTTTCTTT
TRBJ1-1,TRBV12-3/TRBV12-4,-,few,CASSFARNTEAFF,TGTGCCAGCAGTTTCGCCCGGAACACTGAAGCTTTCTTT
TRBJ1-5,TRBV24-1,-,-,CATSDRSDRFFQPQHF,TGTGCCACCAGTGATCGCTCTGACAGGTTCTTCCAGCCCCAGCATTTT
TRBJ2-3,TRBV7-9,TRBD1,-,CASSLGSHFGTALSTDTQYF,TGTGCCAGCAGCTTAGGCTCACATTTTGGGACAGCCCTTAGCACAGATACGCAGTATTTT
TRBJ2-1,TRBV14,-,-,CASSPGHGVNLALAYNEQFF,TGTGCCAGCAGCCCGGGACACGGAGTGAATCTAGCGTTAGCCTACAATGAGCAGTTCTTC
TRBJ2-7,TRBV7-2,-,few,CASSPWTVSSYEQYF,TGTGCCAGCAGCCCTTGGACAGTGAGCTCCTACGAGCAGTACTTC